The clone carrying this T cell receptor delta chain was seen a handful of times. What it binds is unknown. Between roughly 98% and 99.6% of sorted thymocytes were Vdelta1+. RNA was extracted from the cells and then reverse transcribed. Pooled V-gene forward primers with one constant-region reverse primer generated the CDR3 amplicons by multiplex PCR. TCRdb reprocessed the multiplex PCR reads using CATT. The table shows 80,000 or so delta-chain clones, with around 35% occurring only once. The sample originates from a study of Vδ1+ human thymocytes. Trimming shortened V by 1 base and J by 0 bases, and 30 bases separated the two germline ends. CDR3 length: 22 residues. Germline-derived CDR1 and CDR2 are TSWWSYY and QGS. Study-wide findings and caveats: Thymic TRG and TRD repertoires appeared highly polyclonal, with Gaussian CDR3 length distributions.

The sequence came from a boy younger than two who had congenital heart surgery. This chain uses TRDV1 with TRDJ1, with a possible D match to TRDD3 (7 bases). Sequences were obtained from Vdelta1+ gamma-delta thymocytes from the thymus. This sample's subset: FACS-sorted CD3+ TCRalphabeta- TCRVdelta1+ TCRVdelta2- thymocytes. CDR3 DNA: TGTGCTCTTGGGGAACCACGCGTCCTACGGTTGGGGGGATTTACGAACACCGATAAACTCATCTTT. The encoded protein is CALGEPRVLRLGGFTNTDKLIF.